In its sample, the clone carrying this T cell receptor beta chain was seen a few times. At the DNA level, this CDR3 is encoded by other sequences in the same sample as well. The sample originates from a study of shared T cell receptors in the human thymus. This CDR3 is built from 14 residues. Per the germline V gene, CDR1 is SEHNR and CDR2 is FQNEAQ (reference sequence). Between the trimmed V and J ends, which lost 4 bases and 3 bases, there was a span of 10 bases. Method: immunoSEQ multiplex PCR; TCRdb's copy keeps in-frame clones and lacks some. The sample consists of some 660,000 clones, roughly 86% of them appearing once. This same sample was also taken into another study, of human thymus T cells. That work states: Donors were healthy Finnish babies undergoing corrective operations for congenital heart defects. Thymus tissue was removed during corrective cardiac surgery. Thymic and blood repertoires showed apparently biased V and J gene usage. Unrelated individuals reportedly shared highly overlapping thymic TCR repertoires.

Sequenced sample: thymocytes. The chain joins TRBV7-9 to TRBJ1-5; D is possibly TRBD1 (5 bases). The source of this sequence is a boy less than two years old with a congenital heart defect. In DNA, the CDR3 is TGTGCCAGCAGCTCAACAGGCCCCAATCAGCCCCAGCATTTT. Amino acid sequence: CASSSTGPNQPQHF.